One sample yielded the 31 T cell receptor beta chains listed below, sequenced in a study of T cells in Graves' hyperthyroidism and ophthalmopathy. TCR beta CDR3 sequences were amplified from RNA transcripts. An initial round of RT-PCR targeting the TCR CDR3 relied on the HTBI primer set. TCRdb fed the multiplex PCR reads into MiXCR, producing one record per CDR3 protein. Among hundreds of thousands of distinct CDR3 sequences listed, more than 20% were seen once. Sequencing input: blood. Every receptor here comes from a man aged 30 to 45 with Graves' ophthalmopathy.

This clonotype was detected only a few times. The genes are TRBV29-1 and TRBJ2-7; TRBD1 agrees at 8 bases. The germline V gene has CDR1 SQVTM and CDR2 ANQGSEA. The V gene end was trimmed by 3 bases and the J gene end by 0 bases; junction bases not matched to a gene: 7. The CDR3 is 15 residues long. This CDR3 is CSVDGTGSSSYEQYF. The CDR3 nucleotides read TGCAGCGTTGATGGGACAGGTTCAAGCTCCTACGAGCAGTACTTC.

V is TRBV5-6 and J is TRBJ1-2; D is unclear. The CDR3 is 13 amino acids. Per the germline V gene, CDR1 is SGHDT and CDR2 is YYEEEE. Trimming stripped 0 bases from V and 6 bases from J, with 9 bases between. The CDR3 is CASSLADLHGYTF. The CDR3 region has the DNA TGTGCCAGCAGCTTGGCGGACCTCCATGGCTACACCTTC.

This clonotype was seen more than once but under ten times. The V and J genes are TRBV11-3 and TRBJ2-4, with TRBD2 identical over 8 bases. The length of the CDR3 is 16 residues. V lost 4 bases to trimming and J lost 4 bases; unmatched junction nucleotides: 9. The germline V gene has CDR1 SGHNT and CDR2 YENEEA. The CDR3 loop is CASSSITGGTKNIQYF. As DNA, the CDR3 is TGTGCCAGCAGCTCAATTACGGGGGGGACTAAAAACATTCAGTACTTC.

The genes are TRBV19 and TRBJ1-1; 9 bases map to TRBD1. The length of the CDR3 is 14 residues. Germline CDR1 LNHDA, CDR2 SQIVND (reference sequence). Trimming at V came to 7 bases and at J to 3 bases, leaving 6 bases not matched to a gene. This CDR3 is CASTTDRGYTEAFF. The CDR3 bases are TGTGCCAGTACCACCGACAGGGGGTACACTGAAGCTTTCTTT.

This clonotype turned up a few times. This chain uses TRBV29-1 with TRBJ2-3; D not resolved. Germline V gene data show CDR1 as SQVTM and CDR2 as ANQGSEA. This CDR3 has 12 amino acids. The V end lost 7 bases, the J end lost 0 bases, and 8 bases lay between the germline ends. The CDR3 sequence is CSARNSTDTQYF. The CDR3, as DNA: TGCAGCGCCAGGAATAGCACAGATACGCAGTATTTT.

This clonotype showed up many times. The CDR3 DNA sequence: TGTGCCAGCAGTTTATTAGGGACTAGGGGTCGTAATGAGCAGTTCTTC. Amino acids: CASSLLGTRGRNEQFF. The chain combines TRBV28 with TRBJ2-1; 8 nucleotides line up with TRBD2. Germline V gene lookup returns CDR1 MDHEN and CDR2 SYDVKM. J lost 7 bases, V lost 1 base, and 9 bases had no gene match. This CDR3 spans 16 amino acids.

The chain recombines TRBV20-1 with TRBJ2-3; TRBD2 might be the D (5 bases). CDR1 and CDR2 (germline): DFQATT, SNEGSKA (reference sequence). V lost 4 bases, J lost 2 bases, and 7 bases lay in between. The CDR3 has 12 residues. CDR3 sequence (DNA): TGCAGTGCTACAGCGGACACAGATACGCAGTATTTT. Translated, it gives CSATADTDTQYF.

This chain links TRBV5-1 with TRBJ2-7; no reliable D call. The germline V and J ends were trimmed by 2 bases and 2 bases, with 11 bases remaining between them. CDR1 and CDR2 from the germline V gene are SGHRS and YFSETQ. The CDR3 spans 14 residues. CDR3 residues: CASSFNAQTYEQYF. CDR3 in DNA: TGCGCCAGCAGCTTCAACGCTCAAACCTACGAGCAGTACTTC.

V and J are TRBV7-8 and TRBJ2-7, with unresolved D. Germline-derived CDR1 and CDR2 are SGHVS and FQNEAQ. Trimming left V 7 bases short and J 5 bases short, with 9 bases between. The CDR3 contains 11 residues. Here the CDR3 reads CASTLLDEQYF. DNA of the CDR3: TGTGCCAGCACCCTTTTAGACGAGCAGTACTTC.

V usage is TRBV9 and J usage is TRBJ2-7, with TRBD2 matching 8 bases. Losses at the gene ends were 4 bases for V and 5 bases for J; bases not matched to a gene: 17. Germline CDR1 and CDR2: SGDLS and YYNGEE. This CDR3 spans 17 amino acids. The CDR3 spells CASSPDSSAGVFNEQYF. The DNA for the CDR3 is TGTGCCAGCAGCCCCGATTCCTCAGCGGGAGTCTTTAACGAGCAGTACTTC.

The rearrangement uses TRBV18 and TRBJ2-5; a weak D match, TRBD1 (6 bases). The germline V gene encodes CDR1 KGHSH and CDR2 LQKENI. The ends were cut back, 3 bases at V and 5 bases at J, with 19 bases in the middle. The CDR3 runs 16 residues. CDR3 region: CASSPADRSFRETQYF. CDR3 nucleotides: TGTGCCAGCTCACCCGCGGACAGAAGTTTCCGGGAGACCCAGTACTTC.

The chain recombines TRBV27 with TRBJ2-3; 12 bases map to TRBD2. The length of the CDR3 is 15 residues. With V trimmed by 7 bases and J by 4 bases, 6 bases remained unmatched. Germline V gives CDR1 MNHEY, CDR2 SMNVEV (reference sequence). CDR3 in DNA: TGTGCCAGCAAATCTAGCGGGAGGGCCGCAGATACGCAGTATTTT. Its protein is CASKSSGRAADTQYF.

The V gene is TRBV29-1, the J gene TRBJ2-7, with 9 bases matching TRBD1. Germline V gene data show CDR1 as SQVTM and CDR2 as ANQGSEA. V was pared by 3 bases and J by 7 bases, with 13 bases of the junction left unmatched. This CDR3 region has 15 residues. This CDR3 reads CSVDATGGAQGEQYF. The CDR3 region has the DNA TGCAGCGTTGACGCCACAGGGGGCGCCCAAGGTGAGCAGTACTTC.

This rearrangement joins TRBV19 to TRBJ2-3; possible D gene TRBD1, 6 bases. CDR3 size: 14 residues. Trimming took off 2 bases at V and 4 bases at J, with 10 bases between the two ends. Germline V CDR1 and CDR2: LNHDA, SQIVND (reference sequence). This CDR3 is CASSITGTADTQYF. The CDR3, as DNA: TGTGCCAGTAGTATAACAGGGACCGCAGATACGCAGTATTTT.

This clonotype was counted many times. J is TRBJ2-6 and V is TRBV20-1; D may match TRBD1 or TRBD2 (6 bases each). The V and J ends lost 3 bases and 2 bases respectively, with 8 bases between them. CDR1 is DFQATT, CDR2 SNEGSKA, per germline (reference sequence). The CDR3 extends over 14 amino acids. The CDR3 nucleotides read TGCAGTGCTAGGGAGGGGGCTGGGGCCAACGTCCTGACTTTC. Its protein product is CSAREGAGANVLTF.

The chain links TRBV15 to TRBJ2-7, with D unresolved. CDR1 and CDR2 (germline): LNHNV, YYDKDF (reference sequence). V was trimmed by 0 bases and J by 0 bases, leaving 9 bases between them. The CDR3 is made up of 15 amino acids. The CDR3 sequence is CATSRDHYYSYEQYF. In DNA, the CDR3 is TGTGCCACCAGCAGAGATCACTACTACTCCTACGAGCAGTACTTC. The full variable domain, with the rest looked up from reference TRBV15 and TRBJ2-7, is DAMVIQNPRYQVTQFGKPVTLSCSQTLNHNVMYWYQQKSSQAPKLLFHYYDKDFNNEADTPDNFQSRRPNTSFCFLDIRSPGLGDTAMYLCATSRDHYYSYEQYFGPGTRLTVT.

V and J are TRBV20-1 and TRBJ2-7; TRBD1 might be the D (5 bases). Germline CDR1 reads DFQATT; CDR2 reads SNEGSKA (reference sequence). This CDR3 has 14 amino acids. Trimming cost V 0 bases and J 3 bases, with 12 bases left between them. The CDR3 reads CSARDYGAHYEQYF. CDR3 sequence (DNA): TGCAGTGCTAGAGATTATGGGGCCCACTACGAGCAGTACTTC.

This clonotype was found a few times. The chain employs TRBV19 and TRBJ2-7; the D is unclear. Germline V lookup: CDR1 LNHDA, CDR2 SQIVND (reference sequence). The CDR3 extends over 13 amino acids. V was cut by 7 bases and J by 0 bases, with 10 bases left in between. CDR3 in amino acids: CASMPGNSYEQYF. Here the CDR3 DNA reads TGTGCCAGTATGCCAGGAAACTCCTACGAGCAGTACTTC.

The gene calls are TRBV9 and TRBJ2-3; 7 bases line up with TRBD2. Trimming removed 2 bases from V and 1 base from J; junction bases left unmatched: 10. Germline CDR1 SGDLS, CDR2 YYNGEE. This CDR3 contains 17 residues. DNA for the CDR3: TGTGCCAGCAGCGTCTCCGGGAGGTCAAAACGCACAGATACGCAGTATTTT. This codes for CASSVSGRSKRTDTQYF.

The chain carries TRBV6-1 and TRBJ1-2; TRBD1 matches 7 bases. The CDR3 has 15 amino acids. Germline V lookup: CDR1 MNHNS, CDR2 SASEGT. The J segment lost 8 bases and the V segment lost 6 bases, leaving 15 bases of the junction unmatched. The CDR3 nucleotides are TGTGCCAGCAGGTTCCGGGACAGCCCTCAACGGGGCTACACCTTC. Encoded protein: CASRFRDSPQRGYTF.

This clonotype was detected many times. The V call is TRBV18, the J call TRBJ1-2; TRBD1 is a possible D gene (5 bases). Germline V lookup: CDR1 KGHSH, CDR2 LQKENI. Trimming left V 4 bases short and J 4 bases short, with 10 bases between. The CDR3 has 13 amino acids. The CDR3 nucleotides read TGTGCCAGCTCACGGTCGGACACCTATGGCTACACCTTC. It translates to CASSRSDTYGYTF. The entire variable domain, with the rest obtained from reference TRBV18 and TRBJ1-2, is as follows: NAGVMQNPRHLVRRRGQEARLRCSPMKGHSHVYWYRQLPEEGLKFMVYLQKENIIDESGMPKERFSAEFPKEGPSILRIQQVVRGDSAAYFCASSRSDTYGYTFGSGTRLTVV.

Comment on this clonotype: One junction end does not reproduce the germline sequence, and a read error may be involved. The chain employs TRBV3-1 and TRBJ2-1, with D hard to call. CDR1 and CDR2 from the germline V gene are LGHDT and YNNKEL (reference sequence). The CDR3 is 14 amino acids. The CDR3 spells CASGQDKVAAEQFF. The CDR3 DNA reads TGTGCCAGCGGCCAAGATAAGGTGGCGGCTGAGCAGTTCTTC.

This clonotype was seen only a few times. The chain is built from TRBV7-3 and TRBJ1-5; D gene unclear. V lost 8 bases and J lost 0, with 11 bases in between. The CDR3 is 14 amino acids. Germline V gene sequence: CDR1 SGHTA, CDR2 FQGTGA. Here the CDR3 DNA reads TGTGCCAGCCTCTGGACCCATAGCAATCAGCCCCAGCATTTT. The encoded protein is CASLWTHSNQPQHF.

This clonotype was counted many times. This chain joins TRBV2 and TRBJ2-7, with D maybe TRBD2 (6 bases). The CDR3 sequence is 16 residues long. The germline gives CDR1 SNHLY, CDR2 FYNNEI. V shed 1 base and J shed 1 base, with 14 bases lying between them. DNA of the CDR3: TGTGCCAGCAGTGAAGTTACCGGGAGTAAATCCTACGAGCAGTACTTC. It translates to CASSEVTGSKSYEQYF.

The chain recombines TRBV7-9 with TRBJ1-6; 9 bases match TRBD1. Per germline, CDR1 SEHNR and CDR2 FQNEAQ (reference sequence). CDR3 length equals 15 residues. The junction had 8 bases not matched to a gene; V was cut back by 5 bases and J by 9 bases. The CDR3, as DNA: TGTGCCAGCAGCGTAGAAACAGGGGGCAGTTCACCCCTCCACTTT. Its translation: CASSVETGGSSPLHF.

The sample holds many counts of this clonotype. V and J are TRBV28 and TRBJ2-7; D may be TRBD1 (5 bases). V lost 8 bases, J lost 1 base, and 15 bases lay in between. CDR3 size: 14 residues. Germline lookup yields CDR1 MDHEN and CDR2 SYDVKM. For the CDR3, the DNA is TGTGCCAGCTTGGAGCAGGGTGTATCCTACGAGCAGTACTTC. Translating gives CASLEQGVSYEQYF.

The CDR3 sequence is CSAPEGTSGSGLRSYNEQFF. The CDR3 bases are TGCAGTGCTCCTGAGGGGACTAGCGGATCTGGTTTGAGATCCTACAATGAGCAGTTCTTC. The chain links TRBV20-1 to TRBJ2-1, with 11 bases that match TRBD2. Germline V gene data show CDR1 as DFQATT and CDR2 as SNEGSKA (reference sequence). CDR3 length: 20 amino acids. V was pared by 5 bases and J by 1 base, with 19 bases of the junction left unmatched.

Only a few counts were recorded for this clonotype. The rearrangement joins TRBV2 to TRBJ2-7; D is ambiguous. From germline, CDR1 is SNHLY and CDR2 FYNNEI. Trimming took off 6 bases at V and 6 bases at J, with 6 bases between the two ends. This CDR3 region has 10 residues. In nucleotides, the CDR3 is TGTGCCAGCAGGTCGCTCGAGCAGTACTTC. Translation: CASRSLEQYF.

This clonotype came up a few times. V is TRBV10-3 and J is TRBJ2-7; D not certain. Germline V gene data show CDR1 as ENHRY and CDR2 as SYGVKD. The CDR3 spans 13 residues. The V gene lost 7 bases and the J gene lost 3 bases, with 13 bases spanning the gap. CDR3 in DNA: TGTGCCATCACAAGCGACCTAAACTACGAGCAGTACTTC. Residues: CAITSDLNYEQYF.

This CDR3 is CASSRITQGMGETQYF. CDR3 nucleotides: TGTGCCAGCAGCCGCATAACACAGGGGATGGGGGAGACCCAGTACTTC. This chain joins TRBV7-2 and TRBJ2-5; TRBD1 matches 7 bases. The junction had 14 bases not matched to a gene; V was cut back by 5 bases and J by 5 bases. In germline, CDR1 is SGHTA, CDR2 FQGNSA. The CDR3 runs 16 residues.

The table lists this clonotype with a few counts. This chain joins TRBV4-1 and TRBJ2-7; D possibly corresponds to TRBD1 (5 bases). The CDR3 spans 15 residues. Trimming pared 2 bases from V and 3 bases from J, leaving 14 bases between. CDR1 is MGHRA and CDR2 is YSYEKL in the germline V gene. The CDR3 bases are TGCGCCAGCAGCCAATCCACAGGCCTCGTCTACGAGCAGTACTTC. This sequence encodes CASSQSTGLVYEQYF.